These 29 T cell receptor beta chains share one sample of origin, sequenced in a study of blood T cell repertoires in COVID-19. The assay was immunoSEQ multiplex PCR, and TCRdb's table has in-frame clones only and misses some. The sample has a few hundred thousand clones, about 85% seen once. The sequenced sample consisted of PBMCs or T cells enriched from blood (not recorded which). These receptors were obtained from a man aged 40-49 years who had recovered from COVID-19.

This sequence joins TRBV28 and TRBJ2-3; TRBD2 matches at 11 bases. The CDR3 runs 17 residues. V gave up 2 bases and J gave up 2 bases; unmatched junction bases: 6. Germline V lookup: CDR1 MDHEN, CDR2 SYDVKM. The CDR3 loop is CASSLLLAGGSTDTQYF. The DNA for the CDR3 is TGTGCCAGCAGTTTACTTCTAGCGGGAGGTTCCACAGATACGCAGTATTTT.

The chain uses TRBV7-9 and TRBJ2-7; a possible D gene is TRBD1 (6 bases). Germline V gives CDR1 SEHNR, CDR2 FQNEAQ (reference sequence). V lost 1 base, J lost 2 bases, and 12 bases lay in between. The CDR3 runs to 15 residues. CDR3 in amino acids: CASSLGRDTPYEQYF. The CDR3 nucleotides are TGTGCCAGCAGCTTAGGACGGGACACACCCTACGAGCAGTACTTC. The complete variable domain, with remaining parts taken from reference TRBV7-9 and TRBJ2-7, reads DTGVSQNPRHKITKRGQNVTFRCDPISEHNRLYWYRQTLGQGPEFLTYFQNEAQLEKSRLLSDRFSAERPKGSFSTLEIQRTEQGDSAMYLCASSLGRDTPYEQYFGPGTRLTVT.

V is TRBV28 and J is TRBJ1-2; 9 nucleotides align to TRBD1. CDR1 is MDHEN and CDR2 is SYDVKM in the germline V gene. CDR3 length: 14 residues. V shed 1 base and J 5 bases; nucleotides not matched to a gene: 2. CDR3: CASSLFDRGYGYTF. For the CDR3, the DNA is TGTGCCAGCAGTTTATTCGACAGGGGGTATGGCTACACCTTC.

The table lists this clone with a count of one. The J gene is TRBJ2-2, the V gene TRBV5-4; TRBD2 matches at 7 bases. This CDR3 has 13 amino acids. The germline gives CDR1 SGHNT, CDR2 YYREEE (reference sequence). Trimming removed 4 bases from V and 7 bases from J; junction bases left unmatched: 4. The CDR3 is CASSLLADGELFF. The CDR3 DNA reads TGTGCCAGCAGCCTTCTAGCGGACGGGGAGCTGTTTTTT. Filled out from reference TRBV5-4 and TRBJ2-2, the complete variable domain reads ETGVTQSPTHLIKTRGQQVTLRCSSQSGHNTVSWYQQALGQGPQFIFQYYREEENGRGNFPPRFSGLQFPNYSSELNVNALELDDSALYLCASSLLADGELFFGEGSRLTVL.

V usage is TRBV7-2 and J usage is TRBJ2-7, with TRBD2 as a possible D gene (6 bases). This CDR3 region has 16 residues. V lost 4 bases to trimming and J lost 1 base, with 17 bases between them. Germline CDR1 and CDR2: SGHTA and FQGNSA. In DNA form, the CDR3 reads TGTGCCAGCAGCTCGGCCTTAGCGGCCCCATCCTACGAGCAGTACTTC. This translates into CASSSALAAPSYEQYF.

V is TRBV5-6 and J is TRBJ1-4, with TRBD1 identical over 9 bases. Germline V CDR1 and CDR2: SGHDT, YYEEEE. V lost 4 bases and J lost 5; bases outside the gene matches: 6. This CDR3 region has 15 residues. DNA for the CDR3: TGTGCCAGCAGCCCCGGACAGGGGAGCAATGAAAAACTGTTTTTT. This encodes CASSPGQGSNEKLFF. The entire variable domain, with the rest obtained from reference TRBV5-6 and TRBJ1-4, is as follows: DAGVTQSPTHLIKTRGQQVTLRCSPKSGHDTVSWYQQALGQGPQFIFQYYEEEERQRGNFPDRFSGHQFPNYSSELNVNALLLGDSALYLCASSPGQGSNEKLFFGSGTQLSVL.

This rearrangement joins TRBV5-4 to TRBJ2-7; 7 bases fit TRBD2. Trimming cost V 3 bases and J 3 bases; bases outside gene matches: 15. The CDR3 consists of 17 residues. Germline V gene lookup returns CDR1 SGHNT and CDR2 YYREEE (reference sequence). The CDR3 bases are TGTGCCAGCAGCTCTCGTGTGCGGCGGGAGTTTATCTACGAGCAGTACTTC. It yields the protein CASSSRVRREFIYEQYF.

The chain combines TRBV11-3 with TRBJ2-7; TRBD2 might be the D (6 bases). Looked up from germline, CDR1 is SGHNT and CDR2 is YENEEA. CDR3 length: 13 residues. Trimming shortened V by 4 bases and J by 6 bases, and 13 bases separated the two germline ends. The CDR3 DNA follows: TGTGCCAGCAGCTCGGGACTCCCATCCGAGCAGTACTTC. Its translation: CASSSGLPSEQYF.

This chain joins TRBV4-1 and TRBJ1-5, with D perhaps matching TRBD1 (5 bases). The ends were cut back, 0 bases at V and 15 bases at J, with 21 bases in the middle. This CDR3 comprises 15 residues. Germline CDR1 and CDR2: MGHRA and YSYEKL. The CDR3 region has the DNA TGCGCCAGCAGCCAAGAGCATCCGGGCCAGGGTGGTTTGCATTTT. Amino acids: CASSQEHPGQGGLHF.

J is TRBJ2-2 and V is TRBV5-1, with 10 bases that match TRBD2. This CDR3 is 15 amino acids long. V lost 3 bases to trimming and J lost 3 bases; unmatched junction nucleotides: 2. Germline CDR1 is SGHRS and CDR2 is YFSETQ. The CDR3 DNA is TGCGCCAGCAGCTGGACTAGCGGTTACACCGGGGAGCTGTTTTTT. Amino acids: CASSWTSGYTGELFF.

The chain carries TRBV30 and TRBJ1-3, with a possible D match to TRBD1 (6 bases). Per the germline V gene, CDR1 is GTSNPN and CDR2 is SVGIG (reference sequence). The CDR3 has 14 amino acids. V shed 3 bases and J shed 2 bases, with 11 bases lying between them. The CDR3 loop is CAWRGRGAGNTIYF. The CDR3 coding sequence is TGTGCCTGGAGGGGGAGGGGGGCTGGAAACACCATATATTTT.

A few counts support this clone. V is TRBV11-2 and J is TRBJ2-7, with D maybe TRBD2 (6 bases). The CDR3 length is 13 residues. V lost 1 base and J 6 bases, leaving 10 bases between the germline ends. CDR1 is SGHAT, CDR2 FQNNGV, per germline. The CDR3 region has the DNA TGTGCCAGCAGCTTAGTGCAGGGAGGCGAGCAGTACTTC. Amino acid sequence: CASSLVQGGEQYF.

This sequence joins TRBV5-1 and TRBJ2-1, with 15 nucleotides matching TRBD2. Losses at the gene ends were 4 bases for V and 6 bases for J; bases not matched to a gene: 2. This CDR3 contains 15 residues. CDR1 and CDR2 (germline): SGHRS, YFSETQ. The CDR3 DNA reads as TGCGCCAGCAGCCAGGGACTAGCGGGAGGCAATGAGCAGTTCTTC. This sequence encodes CASSQGLAGGNEQFF. Full variable domain (rest looked up from reference TRBV5-1 and TRBJ2-1): KAGVTQTPRYLIKTRGQQVTLSCSPISGHRSVSWYQQTPGQGLQFLFEYFSETQRNKGNFPGRFSGRQFSNSRSEMNVSTLELGDSALYLCASSQGLAGGNEQFFGPGTRLTVL.

V usage is TRBV14 and J usage is TRBJ2-1, with 12 positions matching TRBD2. CDR1 and CDR2 (germline): SGHDN, FVKESK. CDR3 size: 15 residues. Trimming cost V 1 base and J 10 bases; bases outside gene matches: 5. The CDR3 nucleotides are TGTGCCAGCAGCCAAGGACTAGCGGGAGTATGGGAGCAGTTCTTC. Its translation: CASSQGLAGVWEQFF.

The chain is built from TRBV5-1 and TRBJ2-7; D not certain. In germline, CDR1 is SGHRS, CDR2 YFSETQ. This CDR3 is built from 12 residues. Trimming removed 5 bases at V and 3 bases at J, with 9 bases between. Here the CDR3 reads CASSTSSYEQYF. The CDR3 DNA follows: TGCGCCAGCAGTACGTCCAGCTACGAGCAGTACTTC.

The V call is TRBV7-3, the J call TRBJ2-2, with 8 bases that match TRBD2. The CDR3 covers 15 residues. J lost 3 bases, V lost 5 bases, and 5 bases had no gene match. CDR1 is SGHTA, CDR2 FQGTGA, per germline. CDR3 sequence (DNA): TGTGCCAGCAGCCCCTCGCGGGGGGACACCGGGGAGCTGTTTTTT. It translates to CASSPSRGDTGELFF. The full variable domain, rest sourced from reference TRBV7-3 and TRBJ2-2, is GAGVSQTPSNKVTEKGKYVELRCDPISGHTALYWYRQSLGQGPEFLIYFQGTGAADDSGLPNDRFFAVRPEGSVSTLKIQRTERGDSAVYLCASSPSRGDTGELFFGEGSRLTVL.

The chain employs TRBV7-9 and TRBJ2-7; possibly TRBD1 for D (7 bases). Trimming pared 0 bases from V and 7 bases from J, leaving 22 bases between. The germline V gene has CDR1 SEHNR and CDR2 FQNEAQ (reference sequence). CDR3 length: 17 amino acids. The CDR3 nucleotides are TGTGCCAGCAGCTTAGCTAGGGGGCGGAGGGGACTGGATGAGCAGTACTTC. This sequence encodes CASSLARGRRGLDEQYF. The whole variable domain, filled in from reference TRBV7-9 and TRBJ2-7, reads DTGVSQNPRHKITKRGQNVTFRCDPISEHNRLYWYRQTLGQGPEFLTYFQNEAQLEKSRLLSDRFSAERPKGSFSTLEIQRTEQGDSAMYLCASSLARGRRGLDEQYFGPGTRLTVT.

This clone was counted a few times. The J gene is TRBJ1-2, the V gene TRBV13; D is possibly TRBD1 (5 bases). The CDR3 contains 14 residues. V lost 5 bases, J lost 1 base, and 11 bases lay in between. Germline V gene data show CDR1 as PRHDT and CDR2 as FYEKMQ (reference sequence). Here the CDR3 reads CASSQGAGNYGYTF. The CDR3 coding sequence is TGTGCCAGCAGCCAGGGAGCGGGTAACTATGGCTACACCTTC.

This clone has a handful of counts. The V and J genes are TRBV7-3 and TRBJ2-3; 12 bases are shared with TRBD2. This CDR3 region has 16 residues. The J segment lost 6 bases and the V segment lost 2 bases, leaving 6 bases of the junction unmatched. CDR1 and CDR2 from the germline V gene are SGHTA and FQGTGA. The CDR3: CASSLALAGGADTQYF. CDR3 coding DNA: TGTGCCAGCAGCTTAGCTCTAGCGGGAGGGGCCGATACGCAGTATTTT.

The chain uses TRBV7-8 and TRBJ1-3; D is ambiguous. CDR1 and CDR2 (germline): SGHVS, FQNEAQ. The ends were cut back, 2 bases at V and 3 bases at J, with 8 bases in the middle. The CDR3 extends over 14 amino acids. The CDR3 bases are TGTGCCAGCAGCTTAAAACAGATTGGAAACACCATATATTTT. It yields the protein CASSLKQIGNTIYF.

The genes are TRBV10-1 and TRBJ2-5; D gene ambiguous. Trimming pared 10 bases from V and 6 bases from J, leaving 21 bases between. Per the germline V gene, CDR1 is WNHNN and CDR2 is SYGVQD (reference sequence). The CDR3 runs to 14 residues. DNA of the CDR3: TGCGCCACCCTGAGGTACCTTCCTATGAAGACCCAGTACTTC. It encodes CATLRYLPMKTQYF.

V usage is TRBV10-3 and J usage is TRBJ1-1, with D possibly matching TRBD1 (6 bases). The V end was cut by 3 bases, the J end by 6 bases, with 11 bases between. This CDR3 has 13 residues. Per the germline V gene, CDR1 is ENHRY and CDR2 is SYGVKD. CDR3 residues: CAISDRRGAEAFF. The CDR3 region has the DNA TGTGCCATCAGTGACCGCAGGGGCGCTGAAGCTTTCTTT.

The gene calls are TRBV4-3 and TRBJ2-7, with TRBD2 matching 7 bases. The trim removed 0 bases at V and 0 bases at J, leaving 8 bases unmatched. Germline V lookup: CDR1 LGHNA, CDR2 YSLEER. This CDR3 region has 17 residues. This chain's CDR3 is CASSQDLASGTSYEQYF. CDR3 bases: TGCGCCAGCAGCCAAGATTTGGCTAGCGGAACCTCCTACGAGCAGTACTTC.

This clone was picked up one time. The rearrangement links TRBV19 to TRBJ1-2, with D perhaps matching TRBD1 (6 bases). This CDR3 spans 13 amino acids. Germline loops: CDR1 LNHDA, CDR2 SQIVND (reference sequence). V was cut by 3 bases and J by 3 bases, with 8 bases left in between. DNA for the CDR3: TGTGCCAGTAGTATGAGGGGGTACTATGGCTACACCTTC. This sequence encodes CASSMRGYYGYTF.

The table lists this clone with a few counts. The chain is built from TRBV19 and TRBJ2-7; 9 bases line up with TRBD1. CDR3 length equals 14 residues. Germline V gene sequence: CDR1 LNHDA, CDR2 SQIVND (reference sequence). Trimming removed 5 bases from V and 3 bases from J; junction bases left unmatched: 5. CDR3 bases: TGTGCCAGTAGTTCCGGGACAGGGATCTACGAGCAGTACTTC. It specifies CASSSGTGIYEQYF.

CDR3: CASTPLGQGPNQPQHF. CDR3 coding DNA: TGTGCCAGCACCCCCCTGGGGCAGGGCCCCAATCAGCCCCAGCATTTT. V gene TRBV2 combines with J gene TRBJ1-5; perhaps TRBD1 as D (5 bases). Between the trimmed V and J ends, which lost 7 bases and 3 bases, there was a span of 19 bases. Germline loops: CDR1 SNHLY, CDR2 FYNNEI. The CDR3 is 16 residues long.

CDR3 sequence: CASGPNSPLHF. The CDR3 DNA is TGTGCCAGCGGGCCCAATTCACCCCTCCACTTT. J is TRBJ1-6 and V is TRBV12-3 or TRBV12-4; D call uncertain. This CDR3 has 11 amino acids. With 8 bases removed from V and 7 bases from J, the gap between germline ends came to 6 bases.

The J gene is TRBJ2-1, the V gene TRBV28, with 14 bases that match TRBD2. Germline lookup yields CDR1 MDHEN and CDR2 SYDVKM. After removal of 1 base from V and 10 bases from J, the junction contained 9 bases not matched to a gene. The CDR3 totals 17 residues. The CDR3 DNA reads as TGTGCCAGCAGTTTATCCCCAATGACTAGCGGGAGGGACGAGCAGTTCTTC. Protein: CASSLSPMTSGRDEQFF.

This sequence joins TRBV21-1 and TRBJ1-1. TRBV21-1 is a pseudogene. This CDR3 contains 15 residues. CDR3 in DNA: TGTGCCAGCAGCAAAAGACTCAAATCTATCCGGGAAGCTTTCTTT. Translated: CASSKRLKSIREAFF.